Sequencing of this TCR beta chain was carried out in a study of T cell repertoires in cytomegalovirus infection (dated by TCRdb to between 2018 and 2020). Describing the broader study: Donor HLA type was relevant to the analysis, as public TCR beta signatures indicated carriage of CMV infection together with the matching HLA type.

General conclusions and limits of the study: In the ex vivo response, HLA-C-restricted CMV-specific TCR beta clonotypes were dominant, and in two of eight donors the single most frequent clonotype came from this HLA-C-restricted group. Carriers of CMV infection plus the relevant HLA type were discriminated by the cumulative frequency of public TCR beta family members in the study cohort and in an independent approximately 400-donor cohort.

Comments on this clonotype: Its antigen target is currently unknown. The input lacks base qualities; no much larger clone sits a single base away.

Sequencing took place on an Illumina HiSeq 1500. The raw public reads went through TCRdb reprocessing: fastp at Q25, MiXCR clone calling, in-frame beta chains kept. Duplicate CDR3 protein sequences are folded into a single record with the most common DNA and genes. The table for this sample lists about 440,000 distinct CDR3 sequences; roughly a third of them were counted only once. The ten most abundant clones make up approximately 14% of the sample. The sequence derives from a human donor in good health (CMV status not recorded). Some clones in this sample may be carry-over from other donors' samples. Sequencing was done on a sample of PBMCs.

For the CDR3, the sequence is CATETGGGQPQHF. The sequenced DNA: TGTGCCACCGAAACAGGGGGCGGTCAGCCCCAGCATTTT. This chain is built from TRBV24-1 and TRBJ1-5, and 9 bases in between align with TRBD1. The germline V gene sets CDR1 to KGHDR and CDR2 to SFDVKD. Inclusive of the bounding cysteine and phenylalanine, the CDR3 is 13 residues long. The entry retains the CDR3 DNA only, 39 bases that are in frame from base 1. From V the trimming removes 9 bases and from J it removes 6 bases, while the gene matches leave 5 bases of the junction unaccounted for.